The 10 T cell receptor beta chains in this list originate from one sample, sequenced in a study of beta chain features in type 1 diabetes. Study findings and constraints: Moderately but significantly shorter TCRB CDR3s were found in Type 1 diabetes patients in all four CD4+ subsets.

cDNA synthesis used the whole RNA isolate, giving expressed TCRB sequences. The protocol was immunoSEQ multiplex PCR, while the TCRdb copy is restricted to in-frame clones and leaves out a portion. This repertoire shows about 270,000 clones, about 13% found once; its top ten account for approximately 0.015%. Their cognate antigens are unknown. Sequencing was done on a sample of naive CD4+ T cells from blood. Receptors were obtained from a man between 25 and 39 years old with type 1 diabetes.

The CDR3 here is CATHIWREETQYF. CDR3 sequence (DNA): TGTGCCACACATATTTGGAGGGAAGAGACCCAGTACTTC. The rearrangement links TRBV7-2 to TRBJ2-5, with a tentative D call TRBD2 (6 bases). The CDR3 is 13 amino acids. The germline V gene encodes CDR1 SGHTA and CDR2 FQGNSA. V was pared by 10 bases and J by 3 bases, with 15 bases between.

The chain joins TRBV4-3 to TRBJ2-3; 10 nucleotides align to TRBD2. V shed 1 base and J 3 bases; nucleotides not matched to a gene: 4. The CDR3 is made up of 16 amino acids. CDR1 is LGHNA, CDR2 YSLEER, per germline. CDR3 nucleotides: TGCGCCAGCAGCCAAGGCGGACTAGCGGAAACAGATACGCAGTATTTT. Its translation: CASSQGGLAETDTQYF.

This CDR3 is CASSLGGQREAFF. As DNA, the CDR3 is TGTGCCAGCAGCTTGGGGGGACAGCGTGAAGCTTTCTTT. The rearrangement links TRBV5-6 to TRBJ1-1, with 7 bases identical to TRBD1. V lost 0 bases to trimming and J lost 7 bases; unmatched junction nucleotides: 3. Germline assignment: CDR1 SGHDT and CDR2 YYEEEE. The CDR3 has 13 residues.

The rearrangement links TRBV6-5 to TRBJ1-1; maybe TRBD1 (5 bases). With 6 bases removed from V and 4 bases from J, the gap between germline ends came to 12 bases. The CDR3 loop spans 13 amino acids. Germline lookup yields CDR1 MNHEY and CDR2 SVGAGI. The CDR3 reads CASRGLLGTEAFF. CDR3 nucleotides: TGTGCCAGCAGGGGACTCTTGGGCACTGAAGCTTTCTTT.

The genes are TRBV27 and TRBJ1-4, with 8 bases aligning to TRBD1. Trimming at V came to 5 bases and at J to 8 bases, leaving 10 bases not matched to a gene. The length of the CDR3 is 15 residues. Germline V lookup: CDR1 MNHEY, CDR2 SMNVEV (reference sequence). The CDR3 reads CASSTTGVGREKLFF. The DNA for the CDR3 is TGTGCCAGCAGTACGACAGGGGTTGGTCGAGAAAAACTGTTTTTT.

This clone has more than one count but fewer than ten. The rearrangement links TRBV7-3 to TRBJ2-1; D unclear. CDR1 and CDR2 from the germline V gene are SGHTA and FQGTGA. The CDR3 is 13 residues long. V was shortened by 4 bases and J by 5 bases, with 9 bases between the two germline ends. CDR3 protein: CASSSQKNNEQFF. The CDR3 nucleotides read TGTGCCAGCAGCTCACAGAAAAACAATGAGCAGTTCTTC.

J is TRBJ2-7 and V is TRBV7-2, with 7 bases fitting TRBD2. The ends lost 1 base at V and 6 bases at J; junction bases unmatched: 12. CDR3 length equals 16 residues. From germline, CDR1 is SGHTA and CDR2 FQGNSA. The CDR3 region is CASSLGGGRGKVEQYF. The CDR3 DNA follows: TGTGCCAGCAGCTTAGGAGGCGGGAGAGGAAAGGTCGAGCAGTACTTC. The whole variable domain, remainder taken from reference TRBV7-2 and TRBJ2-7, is GAGVSQSPSNKVTEKGKDVELRCDPISGHTALYWYRQSLGQGLEFLIYFQGNSAPDKSGLPSDRFSAERTGGSVSTLTIQRTQQEDSAVYLCASSLGGGRGKVEQYFGPGTRLTVT.

In DNA form, the CDR3 reads TGTGCCTGGAGTGTACTCGGGGAGACCCAGTACTTC. This codes for CAWSVLGETQYF. The chain employs TRBV30 and TRBJ2-5; D is unclear. In germline, CDR1 is GTSNPN, CDR2 SVGIG (reference sequence). This CDR3 is built from 12 residues. Trimming took off 0 bases at V and 5 bases at J, with 7 bases between the two ends.

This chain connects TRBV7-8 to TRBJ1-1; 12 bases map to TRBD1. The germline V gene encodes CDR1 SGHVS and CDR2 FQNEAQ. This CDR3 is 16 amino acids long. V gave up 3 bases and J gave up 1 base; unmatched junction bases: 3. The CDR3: CASSFRDRGQNTEAFF. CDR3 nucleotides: TGTGCCAGCAGCTTCCGGGACAGGGGGCAGAACACTGAAGCTTTCTTT.

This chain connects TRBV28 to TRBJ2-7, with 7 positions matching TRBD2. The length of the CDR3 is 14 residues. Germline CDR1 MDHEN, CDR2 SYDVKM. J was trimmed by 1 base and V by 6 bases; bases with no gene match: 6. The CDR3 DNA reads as TGTGCCAGCAGGTCGGGACTACAATCCTACGAGCAGTACTTC. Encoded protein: CASRSGLQSYEQYF.